This T cell receptor beta chain comes out of a study of PD-L1 blockade in urothelial cancer (dated by TCRdb to 2016 to 2017). For context, the study as a whole: All patients started therapy around 2014 and received atezolizumab 1,200 mg intravenously every 3 weeks. About 85% of the roughly 30 patients were males with bladder-origin urothelial cancer, and about two thirds of the roughly 30 reported a prior smoking history. An ECOG performance status of 0 or 1 was recorded for the patients, and 0 to 3 prior chemotherapy regimens had been received by the patients. Blood samples were analyzed at 3 weeks after treatment start (second dose) and at 6 weeks after treatment start. Blood samples yielded a median of around 150,000 T cells and tens of thousands of unique TCRs, with median clonality about 0.08. Somatic, immune and clinical correlates of response to PD-L1 blockade with atezolizumab in urothelial cancer were the focus of an exploratory multi-omic analysis. Pretreatment tumor samples, along with matched peripheral blood collected serially before and after atezolizumab treatment, underwent TCR sequencing. Durable clinical benefit was defined as a progression-free survival longer than 6 months, and TCR features were additionally tested against progression-free survival and overall survival. In the same patients, whole exome sequencing and RNA sequencing of pretreatment tumors were performed in addition to TCR sequencing. Eight or nine patients reached durable clinical benefit, while about 20 patients did not. Pretreatment blood TCR-seq was available for twenty-nine patients, at least one posttreatment blood collection was obtained for 24 patients, and tumor TCR-seq was available for 24 patients.

The CDR3 spans 16 residues, from the cysteine through the phenylalanine. Solely the CDR3 DNA is kept, with 48 bases framed from the first base. Trimming leaves V shorter by 4 bases and J shorter by 7 bases, with the junction holding 16 bases beyond the gene matches. The CDR1 and CDR2 encoded by the germline V gene are KGHSH and LQKENI. To estimate absolute template abundance from read counts, synthetic TCR analog templates were spiked into each PCR. TCRbeta CDR3 regions were amplified from genomic DNA with bias-controlled V and J gene primers using the immunoSEQ assay. Sequencing of rearranged TCRbeta segments was performed at approximately 20X coverage. The authors' pipeline ran thus. Sequencing errors were corrected by clustering, and CDR3s were annotated against IMGT so that V, D and J genes could be assigned. Downstream analyses used only productive TCRbeta rearrangements and left out out-of-frame or stop-codon sequences. Clonality was computed as one minus Shannon entropy normalized by the log of the number of unique productive sequences. Fisher's exact test with Benjamini-Hochberg correction, at a threshold of adjusted p below 0.01, was used to find clones that differed between time points or between blood and tumor. TCRdb obtained this table from immuneACCESS and retained in-frame rearrangements with V and J assigned. These tables miss some clones; where compared with another copy, unresolved V genes account for less than half of the shortfall, and the remainder is unexplained. For V, J and clone size, that table is used; D and trimming come from the DNA. The table for this sample lists approximately 94,000 clones; roughly 84% of them were counted only once. The ten most abundant clones make up 2% to 2.5% of the sample.

On this clone: What this receptor recognizes is not known. Per-base quality was not reported, and no clone a single base away is much larger than it.

Overall results and qualifications from the work: Small sample size (n ≈ 30) and many exploratory analyses mean the results are intended to be hypothesis-generating. Improved progression-free and overall survival was found to be associated with pretreatment peripheral blood TCR clonality below the median. Greater expansion of tumor-associated TCR clones in peripheral blood 3 weeks after the start of treatment was observed in patients with durable benefit (n of about 20, p = 0.022).

In the paper's terms, the time point label means: pretreatment peripheral blood. A total of 25 to 35 patients with locally advanced or metastatic urothelial carcinoma, treated at Memorial Sloan Kettering on a trial protocol, made up the cohort. Peripheral blood mononuclear cells were collected from each patient pretreatment and during treatment, giving between 1 and 8 total time points per patient. The Qiagen DNeasy Blood extraction kit was used to purify genomic DNA from total PBMCs and tumor samples. PBMCs were collected pretreatment and during treatment and were isolated and stored as previously described.

The rearranged chain carries TRBV18 and TRBJ2-7, and 7 junctional nucleotides match TRBD1. The receptor was isolated from a man aged 60-69 years with urothelial cancer. The starting material was PBMCs, obtained around atezolizumab (anti-PD-L1) treatment. Here the CDR3 is given as CASSLWDSHRAREQYF. The sequenced DNA is TGTGCCAGCTCACTATGGGACAGCCACCGCGCTCGGGAGCAGTACTTC.